The clone carrying this TCR beta chain was seen once. Its target is not known. Vbeta (60) and Jbeta (13) primers were used in the PCR. The assay was immunoSEQ multiplex PCR, and TCRdb's table has in-frame clones only and misses some. The data hold over 100,000 clones, with approximately 73% observed a single time. The entry originates in a study of cytomegalovirus exposure and HLA in healthy donors. Study-wide background: Roughly 80 million unique TCRs from HLA-typed donors made up an early data release.

Study-level results: In a later analysis, V- and J-gene trimming of beta chains associated with a DCLRE1C missense variant, replicated independently. In a later analysis, around 18,000 TCR beta sequences were associated with HLA alleles at 0.05 false discovery rate.

Between the trimmed V and J ends, which lost 0 bases and 10 bases, there was a span of 17 bases. The CDR3 runs 16 residues. From germline, CDR1 is SGDLS and CDR2 YYNGEE. Input material: PBMCs. The V and J genes are TRBV9 and TRBJ1-6; tentative D call: TRBD1 (5 bases). This receptor was identified in a man aged 35 to 55 in good health and CMV-seronegative. This CDR3 is CASSVVKLVSGSPLHF. CDR3 sequence (DNA): TGTGCCAGCAGCGTAGTAAAGTTGGTATCAGGGTCACCCCTCCACTTT.